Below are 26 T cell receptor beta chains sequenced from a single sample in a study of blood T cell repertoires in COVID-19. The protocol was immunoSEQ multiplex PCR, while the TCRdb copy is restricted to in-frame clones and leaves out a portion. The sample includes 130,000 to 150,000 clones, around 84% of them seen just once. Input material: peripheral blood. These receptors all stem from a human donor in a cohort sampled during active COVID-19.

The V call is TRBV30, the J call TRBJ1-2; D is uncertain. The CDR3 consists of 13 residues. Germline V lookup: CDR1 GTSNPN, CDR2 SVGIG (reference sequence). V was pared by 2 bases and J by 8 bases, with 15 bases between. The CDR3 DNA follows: TGTGCCTGGAGTTACCGGGGTCCAGGAGGCTACACCTTC. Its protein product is CAWSYRGPGGYTF.

CDR3 in DNA: TGTGCCAGCAGCCAAGGAGGACTATTTAGGGGAGAGACCCAGTACTTC. It translates to CASSQGGLFRGETQYF. The chain employs TRBV3-1 (or the pseudogene TRBV3-2) and TRBJ2-5; possible D gene TRBD2, 6 bases. The germline V gene has CDR1 LGHDT and CDR2 YNNKEL (reference sequence). This CDR3 comprises 16 residues. Trimming removed 1 base at V and 4 bases at J, with 16 bases between.

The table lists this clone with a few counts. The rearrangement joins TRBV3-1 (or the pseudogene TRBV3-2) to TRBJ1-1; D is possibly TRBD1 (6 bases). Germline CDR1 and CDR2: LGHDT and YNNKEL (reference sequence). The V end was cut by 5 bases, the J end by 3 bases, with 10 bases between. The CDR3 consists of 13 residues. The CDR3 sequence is CASSTRGDTEAFF. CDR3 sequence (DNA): TGTGCCAGCAGCACCAGGGGAGACACTGAAGCTTTCTTT.

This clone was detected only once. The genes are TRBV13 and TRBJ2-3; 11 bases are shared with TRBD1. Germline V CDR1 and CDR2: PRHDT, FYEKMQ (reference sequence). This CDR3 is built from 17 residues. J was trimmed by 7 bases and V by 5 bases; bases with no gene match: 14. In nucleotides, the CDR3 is TGTGCCAGCAGCCCAACCGGGGGTGGGACAGGGGGATATACGCAGTATTTT. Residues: CASSPTGGGTGGYTQYF.

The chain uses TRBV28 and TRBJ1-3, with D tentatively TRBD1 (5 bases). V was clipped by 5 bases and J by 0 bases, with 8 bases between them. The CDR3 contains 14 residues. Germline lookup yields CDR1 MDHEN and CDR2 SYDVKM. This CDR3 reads CASSGGYSGNTIYF. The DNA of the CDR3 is TGTGCCAGCAGTGGGGGGTACTCTGGAAACACCATATATTTT.

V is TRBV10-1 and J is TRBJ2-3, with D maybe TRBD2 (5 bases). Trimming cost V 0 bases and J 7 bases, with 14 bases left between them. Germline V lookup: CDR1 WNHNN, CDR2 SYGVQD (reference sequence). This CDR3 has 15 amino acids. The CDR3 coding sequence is TGCGCCAGCAGTGAGTCCTCGGTTTCGGGGAATACGCAGTATTTT. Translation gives CASSESSVSGNTQYF.

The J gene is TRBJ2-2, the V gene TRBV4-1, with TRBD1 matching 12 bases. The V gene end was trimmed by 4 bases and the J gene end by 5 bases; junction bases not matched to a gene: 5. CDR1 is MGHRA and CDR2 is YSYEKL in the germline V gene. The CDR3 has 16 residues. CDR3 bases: TGCGCCAGCAGCCTACGGGACAGGGGGCAGACCGGGGAGCTGTTTTTT. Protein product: CASSLRDRGQTGELFF.

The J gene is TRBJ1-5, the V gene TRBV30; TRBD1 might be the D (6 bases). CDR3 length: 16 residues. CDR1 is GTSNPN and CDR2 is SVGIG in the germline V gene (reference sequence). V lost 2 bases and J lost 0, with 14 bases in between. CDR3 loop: CAWSPWTVYSNQPQHF. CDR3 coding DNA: TGTGCCTGGAGTCCTTGGACAGTTTATAGCAATCAGCCCCAGCATTTT.

Here the CDR3 reads CASSFRVNNEKLFF. The DNA for the CDR3 is TGTGCCAGCAGTTTTCGGGTAAATAATGAAAAACTGTTTTTT. The genes are TRBV28 and TRBJ1-4, with unresolved D. Trimming removed 3 bases from V and 4 bases from J, with 9 bases in between. The CDR3 length is 14 residues. In germline, CDR1 is MDHEN, CDR2 SYDVKM. The full variable domain, with the rest looked up from reference TRBV28 and TRBJ1-4, is DVKVTQSSRYLVKRTGEKVFLECVQDMDHENMFWYRQDPGLGLRLIYFSYDVKMKEKGDIPEGYSVSREKKERFSLILESASTNQTSMYLCASSFRVNNEKLFFGSGTQLSVL.

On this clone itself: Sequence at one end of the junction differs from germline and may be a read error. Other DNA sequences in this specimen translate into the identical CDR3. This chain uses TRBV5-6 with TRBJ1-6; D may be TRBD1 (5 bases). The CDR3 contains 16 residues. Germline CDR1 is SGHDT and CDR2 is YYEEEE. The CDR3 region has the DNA TGCGCCAGCAGCTCCGGGGGGGGTTCCTATAATTCACCCCTCCACTTT. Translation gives CASSSGGGSYNSPLHF.

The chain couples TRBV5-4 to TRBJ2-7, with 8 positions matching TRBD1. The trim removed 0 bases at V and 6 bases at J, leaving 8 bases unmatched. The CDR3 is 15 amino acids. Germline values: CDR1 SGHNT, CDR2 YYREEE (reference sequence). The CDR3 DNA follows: TGTGCCAGCAGCTTGGGGGACAGGCTGGGAGGCGAGCAGTACTTC. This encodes CASSLGDRLGGEQYF.

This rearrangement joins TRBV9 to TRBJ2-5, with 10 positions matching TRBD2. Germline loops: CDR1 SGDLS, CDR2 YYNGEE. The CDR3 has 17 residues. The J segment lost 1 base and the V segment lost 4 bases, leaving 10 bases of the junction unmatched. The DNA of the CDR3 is TGTGCCAGCAGCCCCGGGTGGAGCGGGGGGGGCCAAGAGACCCAGTACTTC. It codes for CASSPGWSGGGQETQYF.

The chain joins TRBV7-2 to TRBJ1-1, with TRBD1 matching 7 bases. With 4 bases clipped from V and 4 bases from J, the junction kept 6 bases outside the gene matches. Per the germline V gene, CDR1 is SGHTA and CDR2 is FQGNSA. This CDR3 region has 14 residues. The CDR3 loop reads CASSSDRVGTEAFF. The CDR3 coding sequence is TGTGCCAGCAGCTCTGACAGGGTGGGCACTGAAGCTTTCTTT.

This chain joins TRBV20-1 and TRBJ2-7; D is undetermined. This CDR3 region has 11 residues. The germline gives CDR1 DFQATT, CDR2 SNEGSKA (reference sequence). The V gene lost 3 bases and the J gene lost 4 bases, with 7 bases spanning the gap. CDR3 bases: TGCAGTGCTAGCCAAAAATACGAGCAGTACTTC. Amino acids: CSASQKYEQYF.

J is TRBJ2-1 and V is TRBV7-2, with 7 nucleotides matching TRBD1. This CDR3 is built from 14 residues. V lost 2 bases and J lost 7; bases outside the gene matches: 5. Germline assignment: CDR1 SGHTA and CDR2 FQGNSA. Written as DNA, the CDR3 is TGTGCCAGCAGCTTAACGACAGGGCTAAATGAGCAGTTCTTC. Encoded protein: CASSLTTGLNEQFF.

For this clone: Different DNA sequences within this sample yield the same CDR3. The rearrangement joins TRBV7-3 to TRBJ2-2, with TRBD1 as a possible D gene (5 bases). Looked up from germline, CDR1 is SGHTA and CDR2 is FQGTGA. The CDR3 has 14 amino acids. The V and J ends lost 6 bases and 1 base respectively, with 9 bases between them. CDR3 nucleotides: TGTGCCAGCAGTTCCACAGGGAACACCGGGGAGCTGTTTTTT. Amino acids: CASSSTGNTGELFF.

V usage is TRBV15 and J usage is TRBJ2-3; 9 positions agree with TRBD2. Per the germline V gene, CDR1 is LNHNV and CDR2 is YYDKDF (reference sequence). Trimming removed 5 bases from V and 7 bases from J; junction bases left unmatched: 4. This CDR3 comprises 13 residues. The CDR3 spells CATSRTSEHTQYF. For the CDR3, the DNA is TGTGCCACCAGCCGGACTAGCGAGCATACGCAGTATTTT.

The CDR3 DNA sequence: TGTGCCAGCCAGTGGCCAGACTCTGGAAACACCATATATTTT. It specifies CASQWPDSGNTIYF. This chain joins TRBV7-9 and TRBJ1-3, with D unresolved. The V end lost 8 bases, the J end lost 0 bases, and 11 bases lay between the germline ends. In germline, CDR1 is SEHNR, CDR2 FQNEAQ (reference sequence). CDR3 size: 14 residues.

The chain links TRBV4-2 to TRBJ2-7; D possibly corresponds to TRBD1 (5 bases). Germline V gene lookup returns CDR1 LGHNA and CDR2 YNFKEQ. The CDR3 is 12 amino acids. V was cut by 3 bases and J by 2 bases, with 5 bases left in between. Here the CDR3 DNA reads TGTGCCAGCAGCCAGACAGCCTACGAGCAGTACTTC. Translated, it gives CASSQTAYEQYF.

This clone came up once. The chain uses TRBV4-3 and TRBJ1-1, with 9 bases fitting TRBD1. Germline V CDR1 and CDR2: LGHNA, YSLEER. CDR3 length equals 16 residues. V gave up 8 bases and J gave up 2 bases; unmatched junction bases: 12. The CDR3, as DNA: TGCGCCAGCCGTCTATCACACAGGGGGCGAAACACTGAAGCTTTCTTT. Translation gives CASRLSHRGRNTEAFF.

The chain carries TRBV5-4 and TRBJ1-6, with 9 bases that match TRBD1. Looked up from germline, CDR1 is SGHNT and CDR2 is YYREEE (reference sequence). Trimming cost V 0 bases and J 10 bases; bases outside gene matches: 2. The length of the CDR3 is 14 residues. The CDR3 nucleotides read TGTGCCAGCAGCTTGGACAGGGGGCGATCACCCCTCCACTTT. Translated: CASSLDRGRSPLHF.

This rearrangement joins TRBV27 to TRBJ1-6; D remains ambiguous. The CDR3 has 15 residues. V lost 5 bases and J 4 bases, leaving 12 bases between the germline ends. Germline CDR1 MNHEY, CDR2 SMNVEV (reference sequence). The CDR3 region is CASSDLTQYNSPLHF. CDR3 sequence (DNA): TGTGCCAGCAGTGACCTGACACAGTATAATTCACCCCTCCACTTT.

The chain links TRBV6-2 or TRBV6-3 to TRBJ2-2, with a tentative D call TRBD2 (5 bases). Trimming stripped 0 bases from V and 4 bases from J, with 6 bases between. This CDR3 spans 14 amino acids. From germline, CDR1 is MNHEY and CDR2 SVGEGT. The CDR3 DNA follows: TGTGCCAGCAGTTACTCACGGGGCACCGGGGAGCTGTTTTTT. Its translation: CASSYSRGTGELFF.

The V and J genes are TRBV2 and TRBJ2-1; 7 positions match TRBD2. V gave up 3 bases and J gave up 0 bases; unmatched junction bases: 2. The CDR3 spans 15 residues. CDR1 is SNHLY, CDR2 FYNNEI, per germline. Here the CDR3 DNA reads TGTGCCAGCAGTGAGTCTAGCGGCTCCTACAATGAGCAGTTCTTC. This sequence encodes CASSESSGSYNEQFF.

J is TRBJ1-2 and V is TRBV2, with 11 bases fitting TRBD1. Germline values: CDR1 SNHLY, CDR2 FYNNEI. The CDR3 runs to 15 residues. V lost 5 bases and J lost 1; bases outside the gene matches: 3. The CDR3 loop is CASSWDRGNNYGYTF. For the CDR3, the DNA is TGTGCCAGCAGTTGGGACAGGGGGAATAACTATGGCTACACCTTC. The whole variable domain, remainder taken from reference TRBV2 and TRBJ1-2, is EPEVTQTPSHQVTQMGQEVILRCVPISNHLYFYWYRQILGQKVEFLVSFYNNEISEKSEIFDDQFSVERPDGSNFTLKIRSTKLEDSAMYFCASSWDRGNNYGYTFGSGTRLTVV.

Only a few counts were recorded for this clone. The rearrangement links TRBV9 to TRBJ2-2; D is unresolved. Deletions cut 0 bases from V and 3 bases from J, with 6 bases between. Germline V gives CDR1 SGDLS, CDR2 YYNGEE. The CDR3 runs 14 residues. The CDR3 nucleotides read TGTGCCAGCAGCGTAGTTCGGGACACCGGGGAGCTGTTTTTT. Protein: CASSVVRDTGELFF.